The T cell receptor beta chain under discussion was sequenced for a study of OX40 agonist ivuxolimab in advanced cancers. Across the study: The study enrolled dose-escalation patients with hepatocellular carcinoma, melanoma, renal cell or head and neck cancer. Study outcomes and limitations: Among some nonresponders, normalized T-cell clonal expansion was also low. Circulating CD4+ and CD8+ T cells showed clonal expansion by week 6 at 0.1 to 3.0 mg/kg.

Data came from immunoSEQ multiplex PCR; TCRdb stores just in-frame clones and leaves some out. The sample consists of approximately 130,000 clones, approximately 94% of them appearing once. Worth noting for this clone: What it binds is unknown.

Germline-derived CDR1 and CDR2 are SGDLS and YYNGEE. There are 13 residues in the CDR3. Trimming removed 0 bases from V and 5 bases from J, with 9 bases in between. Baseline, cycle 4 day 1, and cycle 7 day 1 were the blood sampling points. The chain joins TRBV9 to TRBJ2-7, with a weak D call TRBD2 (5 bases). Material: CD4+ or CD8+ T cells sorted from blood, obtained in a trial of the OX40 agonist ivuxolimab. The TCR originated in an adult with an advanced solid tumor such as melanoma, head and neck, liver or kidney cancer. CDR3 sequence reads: CASSVGGRDEQYF. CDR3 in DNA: TGTGCCAGCAGCGTAGGAGGGCGGGACGAGCAGTACTTC.